The source of this T cell receptor (beta chain) is a study of OX40 agonist ivuxolimab in advanced cancers. Turning to the study itself: An agonistic human IgG2 monoclonal antibody against OX40 (CD134) was given. Every patient in dose escalation had hepatocellular carcinoma, melanoma, renal cell or head and neck cancer. Findings and limits, study-wide: In the 0.1 to 3.0 mg/kg range, CD4+ and CD8+ blood T cells had expanded clonally by week 6. Researchers did not determine the expanded peripheral T cells' antigen specificity.

Clones were sequenced by immunoSEQ multiplex PCR, and TCRdb holds only the in-frame ones, with some missing. This sample yields under 85,000 clones, of which 90% to 95% are seen a single time; around 0.31% belongs to the top ten. This clone was detected only once. Its antigen remains unknown. The germline CDR1 and CDR2 sequences are SGHNT and YENEEA. This CDR3 region has 15 residues. The V and J ends lost 4 bases and 9 bases, in that order; junction bases with no gene match: 10. Sequencing was performed on CD4+ or CD8+ T cells sorted from blood, taken in a trial of the OX40 agonist ivuxolimab. The TCR sequence derives from an adult with an advanced solid tumor such as melanoma, head and neck, liver or kidney cancer. The V and J genes are TRBV11-3 and TRBJ2-1, with 9 positions matching TRBD2. CDR3 sequence (DNA): TGTGCCAGCAGCTCCGGGACTAGCTTATTAGGTGAGCAGTTCTTC. This sequence encodes CASSSGTSLLGEQFF.